These 26 T cell receptor beta chains came from one sample sequenced in a study of spatial heterogeneity in lung cancer (dated by TCRdb to between 2019 and 2020). The method behind the library was 5' RACE. The sequencer listed for this sample is NextSeq 500. TCRdb itself trimmed the public reads at Q25 with fastp, ran MiXCR and retained productive beta chains. Entries that share a CDR3 protein sequence are merged under the most common genes and DNA. This sample comprises under 15,000 distinct CDR3 sequences, roughly an eighth of them detected only once. The ten largest clones take up 2.4% of the sample. The sample's time point label is to be understood as: sample taken at primary tumor resection. Whole RNA extracted from tumor and nontumor lung tissue, or from cryopreserved PBMC samples, was used for TCR sequencing without cell sorting. The source was PBMCs, collected at surgery. These receptors all stem from a female donor with early-stage non-small cell lung cancer.

This clonotype was detected ten times or more. This chain connects TRBV7-2 to TRBJ2-7, with D perhaps matching TRBD1 (7 bases). Germline V CDR1 and CDR2: SGHTA, FQGNSA. The CDR3 contains 15 residues. V lost 5 bases and J 3 bases, leaving 17 bases between the germline ends. DNA of the CDR3: TGTGCCAGCAGCAGGAAACAGGGGAGGAACTACGAGCAGTACTTC. This translates into CASSRKQGRNYEQYF.

This chain links TRBV12-3 or TRBV12-4 with TRBJ2-1; D uncertain. V dropped 3 bases and J dropped 4 bases, with 7 bases sitting between them. The CDR3 is 13 amino acids. The CDR3: CASSFWGYNEQFF. CDR3 nucleotide sequence: TGTGCCAGCAGTTTCTGGGGTTACAATGAGCAGTTCTTC.

This clonotype was counted many times. This rearrangement joins TRBV20-1 to TRBJ1-2, with a possible D match to TRBD1 (6 bases). Germline values: CDR1 DFQATT, CDR2 SNEGSKA (reference sequence). The CDR3 runs 15 residues. Trimming removed 4 bases at V and 3 bases at J, with 18 bases between. The CDR3 protein is CSAIPRGGLHYGYTF. CDR3 nucleotides: TGCAGTGCTATCCCCCGTGGGGGCCTGCACTATGGCTACACCTTC.

This clonotype was counted many times. The chain combines TRBV29-1 with TRBJ2-5; 14 nucleotides line up with TRBD2. The CDR3 consists of 14 residues. Germline-derived CDR1 and CDR2 are SQVTM and ANQGSEA. V lost 4 bases to trimming and J lost 5 bases; unmatched junction nucleotides: 3. CDR3 sequence (DNA): TGCAGCGTTGGGCGACTAGCGGGGGGGGAGACCCAGTACTTC. Translation: CSVGRLAGGETQYF.

This clonotype has a count of ten or more. The chain combines TRBV23-1 with TRBJ2-3; TRBD1 might be the D (6 bases). TRBV23-1 is annotated as an ORF whose role is uncertain. CDR3 length equals 14 residues. V shed 2 bases and J shed 4 bases, with 10 bases lying between them. The CDR3 DNA is TGCGCCAGCAGTCAACTCGACAGGCCAGATACGCAGTATTTT. Its translation: CASSQLDRPDTQYF.

This clonotype is deemed medium-sized. This chain connects TRBV20-1 to TRBJ2-5; 12 nucleotides match TRBD2. Unmatched junction bases numbered 10, after V lost 6 bases and J lost 5 bases. CDR3 length: 15 residues. Looked up from germline, CDR1 is DFQATT and CDR2 is SNEGSKA (reference sequence). The CDR3 sequence: CSAIPTSGGVETQYF. CDR3 bases: TGCAGTGCCATCCCGACTAGCGGGGGTGTCGAGACCCAGTACTTC.

This clonotype is a singleton in its sample. This rearrangement joins TRBV6-5 to TRBJ2-3, with unresolved D. This CDR3 comprises 17 residues. Looked up from germline, CDR1 is MNHEY and CDR2 is SVGAGI. The V and J ends lost 6 bases and 2 bases respectively, with 21 bases between them. Written as DNA, the CDR3 is TGTGCCAGCAGCACACGCGCCGGACCCCCGCCCACAGATACGCAGTATTTT. Its protein is CASSTRAGPPPTDTQYF.

This clonotype was counted at least ten times. V is TRBV28 and J is TRBJ2-7; D remains unclear. The CDR3 is 14 amino acids. CDR1 and CDR2 from the germline V gene are MDHEN and SYDVKM. Trimming pared 2 bases from V and 4 bases from J, leaving 12 bases between. CDR3 DNA: TGTGCCAGCAGTTTAGGCAGGAATGTGTACGAGCAGTACTTC. Its translation is CASSLGRNVYEQYF. Combining the CDR3 with reference TRBV28 and TRBJ2-7 gives the whole variable domain DVKVTQSSRYLVKRTGEKVFLECVQDMDHENMFWYRQDPGLGLRLIYFSYDVKMKEKGDIPEGYSVSREKKERFSLILESASTNQTSMYLCASSLGRNVYEQYFGPGTRLTVT.

This clonotype was recorded at least ten times. The chain carries TRBV19 and TRBJ2-2; 11 positions agree with TRBD1. The V gene end was trimmed by 6 bases and the J gene end by 4 bases; junction bases not matched to a gene: 1. The germline gives CDR1 LNHDA, CDR2 SQIVND (reference sequence). The CDR3 totals 14 residues. The CDR3: CASRGTGGTGELFF. Written as DNA, the CDR3 is TGTGCCAGTAGGGGGACAGGGGGCACCGGGGAGCTGTTTTTT.

The chain carries TRBV7-8 and TRBJ1-3; D gene uncertain. This CDR3 has 12 residues. Between the trimmed V and J ends, which lost 1 base and 4 bases, there was a span of 2 bases. CDR1 is SGHVS, CDR2 FQNEAQ, per germline. The DNA for the CDR3 is TGTGCCAGCAGCTTAGTCGGAAACACCATATATTTT. As protein: CASSLVGNTIYF.

This rearrangement joins TRBV29-1 to TRBJ1-1, with TRBD1 identical over 7 bases. The CDR3 spans 16 residues. Germline values: CDR1 SQVTM, CDR2 ANQGSEA. V gave up 4 bases and J gave up 0 bases; unmatched junction bases: 11. The CDR3 region has the DNA TGCAGCGTTGTCGGTCTTGCAGGGGGGGTGAACACTGAAGCTTTCTTT. It encodes CSVVGLAGGVNTEAFF.

The chain uses TRBV29-1 and TRBJ2-2, with D perhaps TRBD2 (5 bases). Germline CDR1 is SQVTM and CDR2 is ANQGSEA. The CDR3 spans 19 residues. The germline V and J ends were trimmed by 6 bases and 1 base, with 27 bases remaining between them. The CDR3 nucleotides read TGCAGCGTCACCCCAGCCGGGAAAGGGTCGGGGTGGAACACCGGGGAGCTGTTTTTT. Translation gives CSVTPAGKGSGWNTGELFF.

The table lists this clonotype with many counts. The chain employs TRBV20-1 and TRBJ2-3; possible D gene TRBD2, 6 bases. Germline lookup yields CDR1 DFQATT and CDR2 SNEGSKA (reference sequence). V was cut by 0 bases and J by 6 bases, with 13 bases left in between. The CDR3 contains 14 residues. The CDR3 reads CSARDLAVTDTQYF. Written as DNA, the CDR3 is TGCAGTGCTAGAGATTTAGCGGTGACCGATACGCAGTATTTT.

This clonotype was counted many times. The V and J genes are TRBV25-1 and TRBJ2-2, with 12 bases identical to TRBD1. Germline CDR1 MGHDK, CDR2 SYGVNS. The length of the CDR3 is 17 residues. V was clipped by 2 bases and J by 4 bases; unmatched bases: 5. This CDR3 is CASSEPGTGGRTGELFF. In DNA, the CDR3 is TGTGCCAGCAGTGAACCGGGGACAGGGGGCCGCACCGGGGAGCTGTTTTTT.

The sample holds many counts of this clonotype. The chain carries TRBV7-6 and TRBJ2-3, with D unclear. Germline V CDR1 and CDR2: SGHVS, FNYEAQ. The CDR3 consists of 18 residues. V was trimmed by 3 bases and J by 4 bases, leaving 23 bases between them. CDR3 amino acids: CASSFNMAARPGPDTQYF. The DNA for the CDR3 is TGTGCCAGCAGCTTTAATATGGCCGCACGCCCAGGACCAGATACGCAGTATTTT.

In its sample, this clonotype was seen many times. As DNA, the CDR3 is TGTGCCAGCAGCTCGATCAGCCGGCCCAATGAAAAACTGTTTTTT. As protein: CASSSISRPNEKLFF. This chain connects TRBV7-9 to TRBJ1-4; no firm D call. Between the trimmed V and J ends, which lost 4 bases and 5 bases, there was a span of 14 bases. Germline V gene sequence: CDR1 SEHNR, CDR2 FQNEAQ (reference sequence). CDR3 length: 15 amino acids.

Concerning this clonotype itself: No conserved phenylalanine or tryptophan is present at the end of the CDR3, so a read error is the likely explanation. The rearrangement uses TRBV29-1 and TRBJ2-7; a weak D match, TRBD1 (5 bases). Germline V gene data show CDR1 as SQVTM and CDR2 as ANQGSEA. The CDR3 spans 13 residues. V lost 1 base and J 3 bases, leaving 10 bases between the germline ends. CDR3 nucleotide sequence: TGCAGCGTTGAAGTAGGCCAGGGCTACGAGCAGTACTGT. This gives the protein CSVEVGQGYEQYC.

This clonotype was seen many times. This chain links TRBV7-8 with TRBJ2-7, with a weak D call TRBD1 (6 bases). The CDR3 length is 15 residues. Trimming cost V 1 base and J 5 bases, with 15 bases left between them. Germline CDR1 SGHVS, CDR2 FQNEAQ. The CDR3 sequence: CASSLVQGRRDEQYF. The CDR3 DNA reads TGTGCCAGCAGCTTAGTTCAGGGGCGAAGGGACGAGCAGTACTTC.

The chain uses TRBV7-2 and TRBJ2-7; D tentatively fits TRBD1 or TRBD2 (6 bases each). The CDR3 length is 16 residues. Germline V gene lookup returns CDR1 SGHTA and CDR2 FQGNSA. The germline V and J ends were trimmed by 1 base and 4 bases, with 17 bases remaining between them. The CDR3 DNA follows: TGTGCCAGCAGCTTAGGGACGGGGGCCTCTCGGTACGAGCAGTACTTC. Its translation: CASSLGTGASRYEQYF.

This clonotype has a count of ten or more. V gene TRBV4-3 combines with J gene TRBJ2-6; the D gene is possibly TRBD1 (5 bases). The germline V gene has CDR1 LGHNA and CDR2 YSLEER. The V gene lost 0 bases and the J gene lost 3 bases, with 15 bases spanning the gap. CDR3 length: 18 residues. CDR3 amino acids: CASSQDSPGRVGANVLTF. For the CDR3, the DNA is TGCGCCAGCAGCCAAGATTCTCCCGGCAGGGTTGGGGCCAACGTCCTGACTTTC.

This clonotype was counted at least ten times. The chain combines TRBV7-8 with TRBJ2-3; D remains unclear. V was cut by 4 bases and J by 4 bases, with 15 bases left in between. CDR1 is SGHVS, CDR2 FQNEAQ, per germline. This CDR3 contains 15 residues. The CDR3 region has the DNA TGTGCCAGCAGCTCTTTAGCTGGTGTCCCAGATACGCAGTATTTT. Residues: CASSSLAGVPDTQYF.

This clonotype is categorized as medium-sized (0.01 to 0.1%). The chain employs TRBV19 and TRBJ1-1, with D maybe TRBD1 (6 bases). Germline CDR1 reads LNHDA; CDR2 reads SQIVND (reference sequence). The CDR3 is 12 amino acids. V lost 3 bases, J lost 8 bases, and 10 bases lay in between. The CDR3 loop is CASSMGGTEAFF. CDR3 nucleotides: TGTGCCAGTAGTATGGGCGGGACAGAAGCTTTCTTT.

At least ten counts were recorded for this clonotype. The chain recombines TRBV3-1 with TRBJ2-7; D is perhaps TRBD1 or TRBD2 (5 bases each). The CDR3 runs 15 residues. Germline CDR1 reads LGHDT; CDR2 reads YNNKEL (reference sequence). V dropped 3 bases and J dropped 0 bases, with 12 bases sitting between them. The DNA for the CDR3 is TGTGCCAGCAGCCAGGCCGCAGGGAGCTCCTACGAGCAGTACTTC. Its translation: CASSQAAGSSYEQYF.

This rearrangement joins TRBV6-1 to TRBJ2-7, with 9 bases that match TRBD2. The CDR3 is made up of 18 amino acids. V gave up 6 bases and J gave up 0 bases; unmatched junction bases: 15. Germline V gene sequence: CDR1 MNHNS, CDR2 SASEGT. This CDR3 reads CASSPAGSGGRSSYEQYF. The CDR3 DNA reads TGTGCCAGCAGCCCCGCGGGTAGCGGGGGCCGAAGCTCCTACGAGCAGTACTTC.

The rearrangement joins TRBV7-2 to TRBJ1-5, with a weak D call TRBD1 (5 bases). The ends were cut back, 5 bases at V and 6 bases at J, with 20 bases in the middle. Germline loops: CDR1 SGHTA, CDR2 FQGNSA. The CDR3 contains 16 residues. The DNA of the CDR3 is TGTGCCAGCAGCCTCGAGTCGGGCAGGGCCGGTCAGCCCCAGCATTTT. Encoded protein: CASSLESGRAGQPQHF.

This clonotype came up many times. V gene TRBV29-1 combines with J gene TRBJ1-1; D may be TRBD1 (5 bases). The CDR3 covers 13 residues. V was cut by 5 bases and J by 0 bases, with 10 bases left in between. Germline V gene lookup returns CDR1 SQVTM and CDR2 ANQGSEA. The CDR3 loop is CSVNQGLNTEAFF. As DNA, the CDR3 is TGCAGCGTTAATCAGGGCCTGAACACTGAAGCTTTCTTT.